This T cell receptor beta chain was sequenced for a study of cytomegalovirus exposure and HLA in healthy donors. Whole-study context: Sequencing of about 200 million T cells in an earlier analysis found 120 million or so unique TCR beta sequences.

Study observations and caveats: Later on, an analysis found that several of the most significant clusters appeared to be linked to common viral pathogens, which included parvovirus B19. Most TCR sequences were uncommon, yet certain public TCRs appeared in many donors. The records held CMV serostatus as the only immune exposure information.

As concerns this clone: Its target is not known.

The study ran its PCR with 60 Vbeta and 13 Jbeta primers. Using immunoSEQ multiplex PCR, the repertoire was profiled, and TCRdb retains in-frame clones only, with some absent. The data show tens of thousands of clones, 55% to 75% seen once. Germline loops: CDR1 SGHRS, CDR2 YFSETQ. The germline V and J ends were trimmed by 4 bases and 9 bases, with 14 bases remaining between them. The CDR3 runs to 13 residues. The receptor was isolated from a woman in her thirties in good health and CMV-seronegative. Source material: PBMCs. The chain has TRBV5-1 and TRBJ2-1; D perhaps matches TRBD2 (6 bases). The CDR3 loop is CASSRDSTGEQFF. In DNA form, the CDR3 reads TGCGCCAGCAGCCGGGACTCAACGGGTGAGCAGTTCTTC.